Sequencing of this T cell receptor (beta chain) was carried out in a study of early T cells in non-severe SARS-CoV-2 infection (dated by TCRdb to 2020 to 2023). Regarding the complete study: Because TCR sequencing relied on bulk RNA taken from unsorted whole blood, pairing of alpha and beta chains was not possible. Paper-wide results and their limitations: VDJdb matching was skewed toward anti-spike CD8 responses, so virus-specific expansions were likely underestimated and private and CD4 specificities were missed.

This clonotype was seen many times. What antigen it recognizes has not been identified. Per-nucleotide qualities are absent, and no much larger clonotype sits a single base away. The junction shows trimming of 4 bases on V and 4 bases on J, and the gene matches do not reach 11 bases of it. Spanning cysteine to phenylalanine, the CDR3 consists of 17 amino acids. The DNA shown is the 51-base CDR3, in frame from base 1. CDR1 and CDR2 were assigned from the germline V gene as KGHDR and SFDVKD. The study was a case-control design nested within a healthcare worker cohort in London, UK, with weekly nasopharyngeal swab PCR tests and blood sampling. Between 23 and 31 March 2020, the week of the UK lockdown, healthcare workers were enrolled and then followed up weekly for as long as 16 weeks. To prepare the library, 5' RACE was applied. Data came from a NextSeq 500. In the TCR library protocol, unique molecular identifiers were attached to individual cDNA molecules to correct for PCR bias and sequencing error. TCR alpha and beta chains were both sequenced, and the abundances of alpha and beta sequences in each sample were closely correlated with each other. On the study's bioinformatics: Decombinator V4 was used to annotate the V gene, J gene and CDR3 of the TCR sequences. TCRs were defined as expanded if a significant change between any two time points was detected under a Poisson model with p below 0.0001. TCR abundances were normalised to the total number of TCRs sequenced per sample and expressed as counts per million. TRAV1-2 paired with TRAJ12, TRAJ20 or TRAJ33 defined MAIT TCRs, while TRAV10 paired with TRAJ18 defined iNKT TCRs. VDJdb, accessed 1 November 2021, was searched for CMV, EBV and SARS-CoV-2 annotated TCRs, excluding TCRs annotated for multiple antigens. Using fastp trimming at Q25 and MiXCR clonotype assembly, TCRdb reanalyzed the public sequencing data and kept in-frame beta chains. Each record represents a unique CDR3 protein, reported with the most common genes and DNA among its rows. TCRdb, not the authors, supplied the V and J calls. The sample table lists 100,000 to 120,000 distinct CDR3 sequences, 9% to 14% of them with a count of one. The top ten hold less than 3.5% of the sample.

Sequencing was performed on whole blood. The receptor chain draws on TRBV24-1 and TRBJ2-3; 9 middle bases align to TRBD1. The TCR originated in an adult who was a healthcare worker with PCR-confirmed SARS-CoV-2 infection or an uninfected control (not recorded which). The DNA reads TGTGCCACCAGTGAGTCCCGGGGGACAGGGCTGTCAGATACGCAGTATTTT. This is translated as CATSESRGTGLSDTQYF.